A selection of T cell receptor beta chains follows, all from one sample in a study of shared clonotypes between healthy human individuals. TCRdb's table, derived via immunoSEQ multiplex PCR, lists solely in-frame clones and lacks some. Of 1,500,000 or so clones in the sample, around 95% are singletons; the top ten hold 1.2%. Sequenced material: naive CD4+ T cells sorted from blood. The receptors shown here come from a man aged 25-45 years in good health. Both conserved end residues are part of each CDR3. A D gene is named only where the DNA matches it firmly. The listing skips clone size in some rows; elsewhere it reads once, few, many or a size class.

j_call,v_call,d_call,clone_size,cdr3_aa,cdr3_nt
TRBJ2-7,TRBV7-2,TRBD2,NA,CASSRPGLAGPSYEQYF,TGTGCCAGCAGCAGACCGGGACTAGCGGGACCCTCCTACGAGCAGTACTTC
TRBJ1-5,TRBV5-4,NA,NA,CASSKGSNQPQHF,TGTGCCAGCAGTAAGGGTAGCAATCAGCCCCAGCATTTT
TRBJ1-1,TRBV7-8,TRBD1,NA,CASSLATGGTEAFF,TGTGCCAGCAGCTTAGCGACAGGGGGCACTGAAGCTTTCTTT
TRBJ2-6,TRBV2,TRBD1,NA,CASREDRAWIIGNVLTF,TGTGCCAGCAGGGAGGACAGGGCTTGGATTATCGGGAACGTCCTGACTTTC
TRBJ2-7,TRBV30,NA,NA,CAGKTGRYEQYF,TGTGCCGGAAAAACGGGACGGTACGAGCAGTACTTC
TRBJ1-5,TRBV18,NA,once,CASSPSGGNQPQHF,TGTGCCAGCTCACCATCGGGAGGTAATCAGCCCCAGCATTTT
TRBJ2-2,TRBV9,NA,NA,CASSSRGPGALGELFF,TGTGCCAGCAGCTCCCGGGGGCCGGGCGCGCTCGGGGAGCTGTTTTTT
TRBJ2-4,TRBV6-4,TRBD2,NA,CASRSTDSKREWAKNIQYF,TGTGCCAGCAGATCGACAGACTCAAAGCGGGAGTGGGCCAAAAACATTCAGTACTTC
TRBJ2-7,TRBV5-4,NA,NA,CASSLAGKNEQYF,TGTGCCAGCAGCCTTGCGGGAAAGAACGAGCAGTACTTC
TRBJ1-2,TRBV10-2,NA,NA,CASRTAGVSYGYTF,TGCGCCAGCAGGACCGCAGGGGTTAGCTATGGCTACACCTTC
TRBJ2-7,TRBV7-2,NA,NA,CASRRDSSSYEQYF,TGTGCCAGCAGACGGGATTCTAGTTCCTACGAGCAGTACTTC
TRBJ2-2,TRBV19,NA,NA,CASSRLGGTGELFF,TGTGCCAGTAGCCGGCTGGGCGGCACCGGGGAGCTGTTTTTT
TRBJ2-5,TRBV4-1,TRBD2,NA,CASSQRGGAETQYF,TGCGCCAGCAGCCAAAGGGGAGGGGCAGAGACCCAGTACTTC
TRBJ1-2,TRBV2,TRBD1,NA,CASSEAGQKIYGYTF,TGTGCCAGCAGTGAGGCGGGACAGAAAATATATGGCTACACCTTC
TRBJ2-1,TRBV10-1,TRBD2,NA,CASSLTGDRLAAYNEQFF,TGCGCCAGCAGCCTGACTGGGGACCGACTAGCGGCATACAATGAGCAGTTCTTC
TRBJ1-3,TRBV30,NA,NA,CAWSGTLSGSTSGNTIYF,TGTGCCTGGAGTGGGACACTCTCAGGATCAACCTCTGGAAACACCATATATTTT
TRBJ2-5,TRBV21-1,NA,NA,CASFQREVETQYF,TGTGCCAGCTTCCAGCGGGAGGTTGAGACCCAGTACTTC
TRBJ2-5,TRBV12-2,NA,NA,CASRLAAGALETQYF,TGTGCAAGTCGCTTAGCGGCGGGAGCGCTTGAGACCCAGTACTTC
TRBJ2-7,TRBV7-2,TRBD1,NA,CASSPGTGPYEQYF,TGTGCCAGCAGCCCCGGGACAGGACCCTACGAGCAGTACTTC
TRBJ2-7,TRBV10-1,NA,NA,CASSEGVDYEQYF,TGCGCCAGCAGTGAGGGGGTCGACTACGAGCAGTACTTC
TRBJ2-1,TRBV13,TRBD1,NA,CASSSRQGTNEQFF,TGTGCCAGCAGCTCCAGACAGGGTACCAATGAGCAGTTCTTC
TRBJ1-5,TRBV19,TRBD1,NA,CASSTLRDRGHQPQHF,TGTGCCAGTAGTACTCTCCGGGACAGGGGGCACCAGCCCCAGCATTTT
TRBJ2-7,TRBV27,NA,NA,CASSLKRATSYEQYF,TGTGCCAGCAGTTTAAAGCGGGCCACGTCCTACGAGCAGTACTTC
TRBJ2-3,TRBV7-3,TRBD2,NA,CASSLGGTSGTTDTQYF,TGTGCCAGCAGCTTAGGAGGGACTAGCGGGACCACAGATACGCAGTATTTT
TRBJ1-2,TRBV10-1,TRBD1,few,CASSENRGYGYTF,TGCGCCAGCAGTGAGAACAGGGGATATGGCTACACCTTC
TRBJ2-3,TRBV5-1,TRBD1,NA,CASSLGTGTDTQYF,TGCGCCAGCAGCTTGGGGACAGGGACAGATACGCAGTATTTT
TRBJ1-5,TRBV2,NA,NA,CASGRDEGAQPQHF,TGTGCCAGCGGCCGGGACGAAGGGGCCCAGCCCCAGCATTTT
TRBJ2-1,TRBV5-1,TRBD2,once,CASSHQPSGPNNEQFF,TGCGCCAGCAGCCACCAACCTAGCGGGCCTAACAATGAGCAGTTCTTC
TRBJ2-3,TRBV30,TRBD2,NA,CAWTSGIGDTQYF,TGTGCCTGGACTAGCGGGATCGGAGATACGCAGTATTTT
TRBJ2-1,TRBV11-3,NA,NA,CASSLDLSGSYNEQFF,TGTGCCAGCAGCTTAGATTTAAGCGGATCCTACAATGAGCAGTTCTTC
TRBJ2-2,TRBV11-1,TRBD1,NA,CASSSTTGIRTGELFF,TGTGCCAGCAGCTCAACGACAGGGATCCGAACCGGGGAGCTGTTTTTT
TRBJ1-3,TRBV15,NA,NA,CATSIRSRQLGNTIYF,TGTGCCACCAGCATACGGTCCCGACAGCTTGGAAACACCATATATTTT
TRBJ2-5,TRBV5-4,TRBD2,NA,CASSLWSGRQETQYF,TGTGCCAGCAGCTTGTGGAGCGGGAGGCAAGAGACCCAGTACTTC
TRBJ1-2,TRBV19,NA,NA,CASSILRKGESGYTF,TGTGCCAGTAGTATCCTTCGTAAAGGGGAGAGTGGCTACACCTTC
TRBJ2-2,TRBV9,NA,NA,CASSVGLGKLNTGELFF,TGTGCCAGCAGCGTCGGGCTAGGGAAACTGAACACCGGGGAGCTGTTTTTT
TRBJ1-1,TRBV2,NA,NA,CASSERPMNTEAFF,TGTGCCAGCAGTGAACGACCGATGAACACTGAAGCTTTCTTT
TRBJ1-4,TRBV5-6,NA,NA,CASHRRETNEKLFF,TGTGCCAGTCATCGGAGGGAAACTAATGAAAAACTGTTTTTT
TRBJ2-7,TRBV6-6,TRBD1,NA,CASTPGGMAYEQYF,TGTGCCAGCACCCCAGGGGGTATGGCCTACGAGCAGTACTTC
TRBJ2-1,TRBV5-6,TRBD2,NA,CASSGDARTSVTSYNEQFF,TGTGCCAGCAGCGGGGACGCACGGACTAGCGTAACCTCCTACAATGAGCAGTTCTTC
TRBJ2-1,TRBV7-2,TRBD2,NA,CASSLTGGRTYNEQFF,TGTGCCAGCAGTCTTACAGGCGGGAGGACGTACAATGAGCAGTTCTTC
TRBJ2-5,TRBV10-3,TRBD2,NA,CAIGGGGGRAETQYF,TGTGCCATCGGCGGAGGTGGCGGGAGGGCGGAGACCCAGTACTTC
TRBJ2-7,TRBV29-1,TRBD2,NA,CSVSGRASYEQYF,TGCAGCGTTAGCGGGAGGGCGTCCTACGAGCAGTACTTC